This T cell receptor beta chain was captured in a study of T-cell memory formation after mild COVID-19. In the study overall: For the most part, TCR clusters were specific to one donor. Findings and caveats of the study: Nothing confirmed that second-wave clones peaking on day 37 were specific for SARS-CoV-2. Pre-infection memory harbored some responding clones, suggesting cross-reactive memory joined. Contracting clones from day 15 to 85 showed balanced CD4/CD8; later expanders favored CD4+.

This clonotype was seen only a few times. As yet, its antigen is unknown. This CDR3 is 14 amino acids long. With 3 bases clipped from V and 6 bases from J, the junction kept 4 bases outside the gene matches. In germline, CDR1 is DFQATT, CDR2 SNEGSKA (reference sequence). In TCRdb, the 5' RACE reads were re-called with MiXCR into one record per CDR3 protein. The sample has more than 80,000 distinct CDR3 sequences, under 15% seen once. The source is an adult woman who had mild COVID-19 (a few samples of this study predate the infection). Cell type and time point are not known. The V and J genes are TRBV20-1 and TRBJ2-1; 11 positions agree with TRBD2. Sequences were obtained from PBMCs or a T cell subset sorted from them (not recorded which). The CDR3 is CSARVLAGGNEQFF. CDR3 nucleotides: TGCAGTGCTAGGGTCCTAGCGGGAGGCAATGAGCAGTTCTTC.